This record looks at one TCR beta chain sequence and its context. How the authors handled the data: Reference gene primer amplification gave nucleated cell count estimates. Data came from immunoSEQ multiplex PCR; TCRdb stores just in-frame clones and leaves some out. That table gives V, J and clone size, and the DNA gave D and trimming. This sample has 150,000 to 200,000 clones, with 70% to 85% found just once. The data stem from a study of blood T cell repertoires in COVID-19. Background on the study: The samples span acute and convalescent COVID-19 from the United States, Italy and Spain. Sources were T cells, B-cell-depleted T cells, or PBMCs; the material itself was cDNA or gDNA.

The trim removed 2 bases at V and 3 bases at J, leaving 4 bases unmatched. The CDR3 sequence is 16 residues long. Per germline, CDR1 MNHEY and CDR2 SVGEGT. The TCR comes from an elderly woman with acute or convalescent COVID-19. V usage is TRBV6-2 or TRBV6-3 and J usage is TRBJ1-3; TRBD1 matches 10 bases. The sequencing sample was made of peripheral blood. In DNA, the CDR3 is TGTGCCAGCAGTTACGACAGGGGGCTAGGTGGAAACACCATATATTTT. Its translation is CASSYDRGLGGNTIYF.